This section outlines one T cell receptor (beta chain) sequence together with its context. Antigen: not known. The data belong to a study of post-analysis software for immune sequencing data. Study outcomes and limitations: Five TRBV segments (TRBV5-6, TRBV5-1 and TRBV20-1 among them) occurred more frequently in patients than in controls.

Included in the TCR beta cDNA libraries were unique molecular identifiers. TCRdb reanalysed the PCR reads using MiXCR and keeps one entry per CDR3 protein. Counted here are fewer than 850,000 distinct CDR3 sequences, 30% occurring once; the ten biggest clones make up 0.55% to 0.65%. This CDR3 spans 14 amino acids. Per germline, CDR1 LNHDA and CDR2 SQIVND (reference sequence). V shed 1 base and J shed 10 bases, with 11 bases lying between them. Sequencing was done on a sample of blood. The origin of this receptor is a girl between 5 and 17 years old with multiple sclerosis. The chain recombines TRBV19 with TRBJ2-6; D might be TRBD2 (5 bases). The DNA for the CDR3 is TGTGCCAGTAGTATAGTGCCGGGGTTAAACGTCCTGACTTTC. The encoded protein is CASSIVPGLNVLTF.